A single T cell receptor beta chain is shown here with its context. These data come from a study of blood T cell repertoires in COVID-19. Study information: Italy, Spain and the United States were the sources of the convalescent and acute COVID-19 samples. T cells, B-cell-depleted T cells, or PBMCs provided the cDNA or gDNA that served as material.

Original methodology: Reference gene primer amplification gave nucleated cell count estimates. TCRdb's table, derived via immunoSEQ multiplex PCR, lists solely in-frame clones and lacks some. The V and J calls and clone size are taken from that table; D and trimming were inferred from the DNA. Of around 100,000 clones in the sample, 85% to 90% were seen once. V shed 1 base and J shed 2 bases, with 9 bases lying between them. This CDR3 is 15 amino acids long. Per the germline V gene, CDR1 is SGHVS and CDR2 is FQNEAQ. The TCR was taken from an elderly woman with acute or convalescent COVID-19. Sequenced: peripheral blood. The rearrangement joins TRBV7-8 to TRBJ1-3; D unresolved. The CDR3 DNA sequence: TGTGCCAGCAGCTTAGTTTTGACTGCTGGAAACACCATATATTTT. This sequence encodes CASSLVLTAGNTIYF. Filled out from reference TRBV7-8 and TRBJ1-3, the complete variable domain reads GAGVSQSPRYKVAKRGQDVALRCDPISGHVSLFWYQQALGQGPEFLTYFQNEAQLDKSGLPSDRFFAERPEGSVSTLKIQRTQQEDSAVYLCASSLVLTAGNTIYFGEGSWLTVV.